One sample yielded the 27 T cell receptor beta chains listed below, sequenced in a study of technical replicates of blood from a handful of donors. TCRdb's copy holds only in-frame clones and misses some; the assay was immunoSEQ multiplex PCR. The sample has some 11,000 clones; 79% are singletons. The sequenced sample consisted of PBMCs. The receptors stem from a human donor in good health.

CDR3 nucleotides: TGTGCCAGCAGTTACGATGGACAGGATTCCTACGAGCAGTACTTC. Its translation: CASSYDGQDSYEQYF. The chain is built from TRBV6-5 and TRBJ2-7; 7 nucleotides align to TRBD1. The CDR3 runs 15 residues. CDR1 and CDR2 (germline): MNHEY, SVGAGI. V trimming: 2 bases; J trimming: 1 base; junction bases outside the gene matches: 5.

The chain recombines TRBV6-5 with TRBJ2-7; D is perhaps TRBD2 (6 bases). This CDR3 has 12 amino acids. Between the trimmed V and J ends, which lost 8 bases and 0 bases, there was a span of 8 bases. Germline values: CDR1 MNHEY, CDR2 SVGAGI. The CDR3, as DNA: TGTGCCAGCGGGACTGCCTCCTACGAGCAGTACTTC. Translated: CASGTASYEQYF.

This chain joins TRBV27 and TRBJ2-7, with 10 nucleotides matching TRBD1. This CDR3 is 14 amino acids long. Germline CDR1 is MNHEY and CDR2 is SMNVEV (reference sequence). J gave up 5 bases and V 3 bases, and 4 bases lay outside the gene matches. The CDR3 DNA follows: TGTGCCAGCAGTTTCGGGACAGGGGTGCACGAGCAGTACTTC. This gives the protein CASSFGTGVHEQYF.

This clone is a singleton in its sample. The genes are TRBV13 and TRBJ2-1; the match to TRBD2 covers 8 bases. The junction had 3 bases not matched to a gene; V was cut back by 0 bases and J by 8 bases. The CDR3 is 14 residues long. CDR1 and CDR2 (germline): PRHDT, FYEKMQ (reference sequence). The CDR3 bases are TGTGCCAGCAGCTTAGGAGCGGGAGCGGATGAGCAGTTCTTC. Protein sequence: CASSLGAGADEQFF. The full variable domain, rest sourced from reference TRBV13 and TRBJ2-1, is AAGVIQSPRHLIKEKRETATLKCYPIPRHDTVYWYQQGPGQDPQFLISFYEKMQSDKGSIPDRFSAQQFSDYHSELNMSSLELGDSALYFCASSLGAGADEQFFGPGTRLTVL.

The J gene is TRBJ2-3, the V gene TRBV11-2; perhaps TRBD2 as D (5 bases). Germline V gives CDR1 SGHAT, CDR2 FQNNGV. The CDR3 extends over 16 amino acids. V was pared by 4 bases and J by 0 bases, with 14 bases between. CDR3 nucleotide sequence: TGTGCCAGCAGCTCCGGGATTTTCGCTAGCACAGATACGCAGTATTTT. Its translation: CASSSGIFASTDTQYF.

The chain is built from TRBV6-1 and TRBJ2-3; 11 nucleotides align to TRBD2. The length of the CDR3 is 16 residues. From germline, CDR1 is MNHNS and CDR2 SASEGT. J gave up 3 bases and V 2 bases, and 4 bases lay outside the gene matches. The CDR3 DNA reads TGTGCCAGCAGTGAAATGACTAGCGGGAATACAGATACGCAGTATTTT. Its protein product is CASSEMTSGNTDTQYF.

The V gene is TRBV5-1, the J gene TRBJ2-7, with D perhaps TRBD1 (8 bases). V shed 4 bases and J shed 6 bases, with 20 bases lying between them. The CDR3 has 15 residues. Germline V gives CDR1 SGHRS, CDR2 YFSETQ. The CDR3 sequence is CASSTREVGTGEQYF. Here the CDR3 DNA reads TGCGCCAGCAGCACCCGGGAGGTGGGGACAGGCGAGCAGTACTTC.

The chain uses TRBV18 and TRBJ1-1; the D gene is possibly TRBD1 (6 bases). Germline loops: CDR1 KGHSH, CDR2 LQKENI. Trimming shortened V by 1 base and J by 3 bases, and 15 bases separated the two germline ends. This CDR3 comprises 16 residues. The CDR3 sequence is CASSPQGDLRDTEAFF. The CDR3 coding sequence is TGTGCCAGCTCACCACAGGGGGACCTTAGGGACACTGAAGCTTTCTTT.

This clone was seen just once. V is TRBV7-9 and J is TRBJ2-2; D is possibly TRBD1 (6 bases). The CDR3 consists of 13 residues. The germline V gene has CDR1 SEHNR and CDR2 FQNEAQ (reference sequence). V was pared by 11 bases and J by 4 bases, with 14 bases between. The CDR3 is CAGSQGITGELFF. The CDR3 coding sequence is TGTGCCGGGTCACAGGGTATCACCGGGGAGCTGTTTTTT.

This chain uses TRBV6-6 with TRBJ1-1, with a tentative D call TRBD1 (6 bases). CDR1 MNHNY and CDR2 SVGAGI come from the germline V gene (reference sequence). This CDR3 comprises 12 residues. V was trimmed by 7 bases and J by 3 bases, leaving 9 bases between them. CDR3 in amino acids: CASNRVDTEAFF. In DNA form, the CDR3 reads TGTGCCAGCAACAGGGTGGACACTGAAGCTTTCTTT.

In its sample, this clone was seen once. This chain connects TRBV7-9 to TRBJ2-1; 10 nucleotides agree with TRBD2. The germline V gene has CDR1 SEHNR and CDR2 FQNEAQ (reference sequence). This CDR3 is built from 14 residues. V shed 5 bases and J 12 bases; nucleotides not matched to a gene: 10. The CDR3 DNA sequence: TGTGCCAGCAGCCGGAGCGGGAGGGCCGTCGGGCAGTTCTTC. Residues: CASSRSGRAVGQFF.

This clone occurred once. The chain combines TRBV19 with TRBJ2-7; the D gene is possibly TRBD1 (6 bases). This CDR3 has 12 residues. Germline V CDR1 and CDR2: LNHDA, SQIVND (reference sequence). V was cut by 1 base and J by 9 bases, with 10 bases left in between. The CDR3 DNA follows: TGTGCCAGTAGTATAGGGCAGGGGCTGCAGTACTTC. Residues: CASSIGQGLQYF.

The chain has TRBV19 and TRBJ2-5, with TRBD2 matching 8 bases. The germline V gene has CDR1 LNHDA and CDR2 SQIVND (reference sequence). V shed 5 bases, J shed 0 bases, and the junction held 8 bases outside the gene matches. This CDR3 region has 16 residues. The CDR3 loop reads CASSLGGVGDQETQYF. The CDR3 nucleotides are TGTGCCAGTAGTCTCGGGGGGGTGGGGGACCAAGAGACCCAGTACTTC.

The rearrangement links TRBV19 to TRBJ2-7; 8 positions match TRBD1. With V trimmed by 3 bases and J by 4 bases, 8 bases remained unmatched. This CDR3 comprises 15 residues. Germline CDR1 and CDR2: LNHDA and SQIVND (reference sequence). CDR3 region: CASSIGQGIRYEQYF. CDR3 coding DNA: TGTGCCAGTAGTATCGGACAGGGTATAAGGTACGAGCAGTACTTC.

The chain employs TRBV11-2 and TRBJ2-7; maybe TRBD1 (6 bases). CDR3 length: 13 amino acids. In germline, CDR1 is SGHAT, CDR2 FQNNGV. Trimming pared 5 bases from V and 4 bases from J, leaving 12 bases between. The CDR3 sequence is CASSTVQGYEQYF. As DNA, the CDR3 is TGTGCCAGCAGCACTGTACAGGGTTACGAGCAGTACTTC. Variable domain in full (rest from reference TRBV11-2 and TRBJ2-7): EAGVAQSPRYKIIEKRQSVAFWCNPISGHATLYWYQQILGQGPKLLIQFQNNGVVDDSQLPKDRFSAERLKGVDSTLKIQPAKLEDSAVYLCASSTVQGYEQYFGPGTRLTVT.

The table lists this clone with a few counts. The chain couples TRBV7-8 to TRBJ1-5, with 9 bases lining up with TRBD1. The trim removed 5 bases at V and 0 bases at J, leaving 20 bases unmatched. The germline V gene has CDR1 SGHVS and CDR2 FQNEAQ. The CDR3 sequence is 21 residues long. CDR3 DNA sequence: TGTGCCAGCAGCGTCAGACCTTTAACCGGGACAGGGTTTACTAGCAATCAGCCCCAGCATTTT. As protein: CASSVRPLTGTGFTSNQPQHF. Supplemented by reference TRBV7-8 and TRBJ1-5, the full variable domain reads GAGVSQSPRYKVAKRGQDVALRCDPISGHVSLFWYQQALGQGPEFLTYFQNEAQLDKSGLPSDRFFAERPEGSVSTLKIQRTQQEDSAVYLCASSVRPLTGTGFTSNQPQHFGDGTRLSIL.

The chain joins TRBV27 to TRBJ1-4; 7 bases are shared with TRBD1. There are 15 residues in the CDR3. The junction had 8 bases not matched to a gene; V was cut back by 3 bases and J by 7 bases. Germline assignment: CDR1 MNHEY and CDR2 SMNVEV (reference sequence). CDR3: CASSFSWTGAEKLFF. The CDR3 bases are TGTGCCAGCAGTTTCAGTTGGACAGGCGCTGAAAAACTGTTTTTT.

The genes are TRBV5-4 and TRBJ2-7; tentatively, D is TRBD1 (5 bases). Germline V gene lookup returns CDR1 SGHNT and CDR2 YYREEE (reference sequence). This CDR3 has 15 residues. V lost 3 bases to trimming and J lost 2 bases, with 15 bases between them. CDR3 region: CASSSAGRVTYEQYF. As DNA, the CDR3 is TGTGCCAGCAGCTCGGCCGGCAGGGTCACCTACGAGCAGTACTTC.

The count of this clone is one. The J gene is TRBJ1-5, the V gene TRBV10-2; D not resolved. V lost 6 bases to trimming and J lost 9 bases, with 15 bases between them. The CDR3 is 13 residues long. The germline CDR1 and CDR2 sequences are WSHSY and SAAADI. The CDR3, as DNA: TGCGCCAGCAGCCCCGAGACCGGGTTGCCCCAGCATTTT. The encoded protein is CASSPETGLPQHF.

This sequence joins TRBV7-6 and TRBJ2-5; D ambiguous. CDR1 is SGHVS, CDR2 FNYEAQ, per germline. The CDR3 extends over 13 amino acids. V dropped 5 bases and J dropped 5 bases, with 12 bases sitting between them. The CDR3 protein is CASSPSALETQYF. The CDR3 DNA reads as TGTGCCAGCAGCCCGTCCGCGCTGGAGACCCAGTACTTC.

The CDR3 sequence is CAWSHRAGQPQHF. As DNA, the CDR3 is TGTGCCTGGAGTCACAGGGCTGGTCAGCCCCAGCATTTT. The V and J genes are TRBV30 and TRBJ1-5; tentative D call: TRBD1 (6 bases). This CDR3 spans 13 amino acids. Per the germline V gene, CDR1 is GTSNPN and CDR2 is SVGIG (reference sequence). The V end was cut by 2 bases, the J end by 6 bases, with 11 bases between.

The rearrangement joins TRBV7-9 to TRBJ2-5, with D perhaps TRBD2 (6 bases). Per the germline V gene, CDR1 is SEHNR and CDR2 is FQNEAQ (reference sequence). V was shortened by 3 bases and J by 5 bases, with 25 bases between the two germline ends. The CDR3 has 18 amino acids. This CDR3 reads CASSLAGASVTGLETQYF. The CDR3 region has the DNA TGTGCCAGCAGCTTGGCCGGGGCTAGCGTAACGGGGTTGGAGACCCAGTACTTC.

The V call is TRBV6-5, the J call TRBJ2-1; no clear D. The CDR3 spans 15 residues. CDR1 MNHEY and CDR2 SVGAGI come from the germline V gene. Trimming cost V 0 bases and J 4 bases, with 10 bases left between them. CDR3 sequence reads: CASSYSVTLYNEQFF. The DNA for the CDR3 is TGTGCCAGCAGTTACTCGGTTACTCTTTACAATGAGCAGTTCTTC.

The CDR3 region has the DNA TGTGCCAGTAGGCGTACTTTGGGACTTTGGAATGAGCAGTTCTTC. This translates into CASRRTLGLWNEQFF. This chain connects TRBV19 to TRBJ2-1; a weak D match, TRBD2 (6 bases). Trimming removed 6 bases from V and 7 bases from J, with 19 bases in between. Per the germline V gene, CDR1 is LNHDA and CDR2 is SQIVND (reference sequence). This CDR3 spans 15 amino acids.

In DNA, the CDR3 is TGTGCCAGCAGGCGACTAGCGGGAGCCCTACACGAGCAGTACTTC. This translates into CASRRLAGALHEQYF. The chain joins TRBV2 to TRBJ2-7, with TRBD2 identical over 12 bases. This CDR3 is 15 amino acids long. Germline V gene data show CDR1 as SNHLY and CDR2 as FYNNEI. With 6 bases clipped from V and 5 bases from J, the junction kept 8 bases outside the gene matches.

The sample holds a few counts of this clone. This sequence joins TRBV7-9 and TRBJ2-2; D perhaps matches TRBD1 (6 bases). The CDR3 runs 16 residues. The V end lost 5 bases, the J end lost 5 bases, and 18 bases lay between the germline ends. Germline loops: CDR1 SEHNR, CDR2 FQNEAQ (reference sequence). The CDR3 bases are TGTGCCAGCAGCCTGGCCGGGACACTTATTACCGGGGAGCTGTTTTTT. Residues: CASSLAGTLITGELFF. Full variable domain (missing parts from reference TRBV7-9 and TRBJ2-2): DTGVSQNPRHKITKRGQNVTFRCDPISEHNRLYWYRQTLGQGPEFLTYFQNEAQLEKSRLLSDRFSAERPKGSFSTLEIQRTEQGDSAMYLCASSLAGTLITGELFFGEGSRLTVL.

The chain combines TRBV19 with TRBJ1-3, with 7 bases that match TRBD1. The CDR3 covers 15 residues. With 1 base clipped from V and 3 bases from J, the junction kept 3 bases outside the gene matches. Germline CDR1 LNHDA, CDR2 SQIVND (reference sequence). The CDR3 loop reads CASSIGGTVGNTIYF. DNA of the CDR3: TGTGCCAGTAGTATAGGCGGGACAGTTGGAAACACCATATATTTT. Full variable domain (outside the CDR3, taken from reference TRBV19 and TRBJ1-3): DGGITQSPKYLFRKEGQNVTLSCEQNLNHDAMYWYRQDPGQGLRLIYYSQIVNDFQKGDIAEGYSVSREKKESFPLTVTSAQKNPTAFYLCASSIGGTVGNTIYFGEGSWLTVV.